These 5 T cell receptor beta chains share one sample of origin, sequenced in a study of T cells after yellow fever vaccination. MiXCR, applied by TCRdb to the 5' RACE reads, yields one record per CDR3 protein. The table has some 500,000 distinct CDR3 sequences, roughly 12% seen once. Sequencing used PBMCs, obtained on the day of the yellow fever booster vaccination. All receptors come from a young man who received the YFV17D yellow fever vaccine.

This clonotype showed up many times. CDR3 sequence reads: CASSRDDSGANVLTF. For the CDR3, the DNA is TGCGCCAGCAGCCGAGACGACTCTGGGGCCAACGTCCTGACTTTC. The gene calls are TRBV5-1 and TRBJ2-6; D remains unclear. Germline CDR1 and CDR2: SGHRS and YFSETQ. Between the trimmed V and J ends, which lost 4 bases and 0 bases, there was a span of 8 bases. The CDR3 has 15 amino acids. Full variable domain (rest looked up from reference TRBV5-1 and TRBJ2-6): KAGVTQTPRYLIKTRGQQVTLSCSPISGHRSVSWYQQTPGQGLQFLFEYFSETQRNKGNFPGRFSGRQFSNSRSEMNVSTLELGDSALYLCASSRDDSGANVLTFGAGSRLTVL.

This chain links TRBV29-1 with TRBJ2-3; 15 bases line up with TRBD2. The CDR3 runs to 18 residues. Germline V gene sequence: CDR1 SQVTM, CDR2 ANQGSEA. The V and J ends lost 5 bases and 4 bases, in that order; junction bases with no gene match: 13. The DNA for the CDR3 is TGCAGCGTTCAAGGGACTAGCGGGAGGACCACAGGGGCAGATACGCAGTATTTT. Its protein product is CSVQGTSGRTTGADTQYF.

This clonotype was detected many times. This chain links TRBV18 with TRBJ2-1, with a possible D match to TRBD2 (6 bases). Trimming left V 6 bases short and J 4 bases short, with 19 bases between. Germline V gene data show CDR1 as KGHSH and CDR2 as LQKENI. CDR3 size: 16 residues. As DNA, the CDR3 is TGTGCCAGCTCTCCTAGAGATCTAGCGAGGTACAATGAGCAGTTCTTC. Protein sequence: CASSPRDLARYNEQFF. Full variable domain (missing parts from reference TRBV18 and TRBJ2-1): NAGVMQNPRHLVRRRGQEARLRCSPMKGHSHVYWYRQLPEEGLKFMVYLQKENIIDESGMPKERFSAEFPKEGPSILRIQQVVRGDSAAYFCASSPRDLARYNEQFFGPGTRLTVL.

This clonotype was seen a few times. The junction and the germline gene differ at one end; a read error may be behind it. The CDR3, as DNA: TGTGCCAGCAGTGAGCCCCCCCGACAGCTTCTCTTT. Translation gives CASSEPPRQLLF. V and J are TRBV25-1 and TRBJ1-1, with a weak D call TRBD1 (5 bases). CDR1 and CDR2 from the germline V gene are MGHDK and SYGVNS. The CDR3 extends over 12 amino acids.

This rearrangement joins TRBV28 to TRBJ1-5; no clear D gene. CDR1 and CDR2 (germline): MDHEN, SYDVKM. The CDR3 loop spans 15 amino acids. The V end lost 1 base, the J end lost 4 bases, and 11 bases lay between the germline ends. CDR3 in DNA: TGTGCCAGCAGTTTATTGGACCGGCCAAATCAGCCCCAGCATTTT. Amino acid sequence: CASSLLDRPNQPQHF. The whole variable domain, filled in from reference TRBV28 and TRBJ1-5, reads DVKVTQSSRYLVKRTGEKVFLECVQDMDHENMFWYRQDPGLGLRLIYFSYDVKMKEKGDIPEGYSVSREKKERFSLILESASTNQTSMYLCASSLLDRPNQPQHFGDGTRLSIL.